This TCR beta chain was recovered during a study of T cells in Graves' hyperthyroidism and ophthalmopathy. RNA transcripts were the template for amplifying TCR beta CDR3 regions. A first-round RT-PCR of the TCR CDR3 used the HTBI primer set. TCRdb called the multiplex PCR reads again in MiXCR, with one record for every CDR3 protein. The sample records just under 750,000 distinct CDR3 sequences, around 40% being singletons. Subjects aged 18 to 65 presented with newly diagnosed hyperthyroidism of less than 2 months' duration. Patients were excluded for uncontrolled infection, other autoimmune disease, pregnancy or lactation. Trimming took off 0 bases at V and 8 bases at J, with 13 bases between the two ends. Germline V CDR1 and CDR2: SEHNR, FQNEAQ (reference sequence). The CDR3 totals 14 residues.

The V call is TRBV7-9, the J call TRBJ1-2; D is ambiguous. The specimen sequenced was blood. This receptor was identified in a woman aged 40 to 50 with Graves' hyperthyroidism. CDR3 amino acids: CASSLARKGSGYTF. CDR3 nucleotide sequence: TGTGCCAGCAGCTTAGCCAGGAAAGGCAGCGGCTACACCTTC.